These 15 T cell receptor beta chains came from one sample sequenced in a study of blood T cell repertoires in COVID-19. Method: immunoSEQ multiplex PCR; TCRdb's copy keeps in-frame clones and lacks some. Among about 270,000 clones listed, 86% were seen once. What was sequenced was peripheral blood. Every receptor here comes from a man aged 35 to 55 who had recovered from COVID-19.

The V call is TRBV7-9, the J call TRBJ2-1, with 9 bases aligning to TRBD1. This CDR3 is built from 19 residues. CDR1 is SEHNR and CDR2 is FQNEAQ in the germline V gene (reference sequence). V gave up 1 base and J gave up 6 bases; unmatched junction bases: 16. The CDR3 region is CASSLVGQGVVADPNEQFF. DNA for the CDR3: TGTGCCAGCAGCTTAGTGGGACAGGGTGTAGTAGCCGATCCCAATGAGCAGTTCTTC.

The rearrangement links TRBV11-2 to TRBJ1-5; a weak D match, TRBD1 (5 bases). Germline V gene lookup returns CDR1 SGHAT and CDR2 FQNNGV. The CDR3 extends over 13 amino acids. Trimming pared 1 base from V and 7 bases from J, leaving 8 bases between. CDR3 sequence reads: CASSLAWGQPQHF. CDR3 nucleotides: TGTGCCAGCAGCTTAGCCTGGGGCCAGCCCCAGCATTTT. The whole variable domain, remainder taken from reference TRBV11-2 and TRBJ1-5, is EAGVAQSPRYKIIEKRQSVAFWCNPISGHATLYWYQQILGQGPKLLIQFQNNGVVDDSQLPKDRFSAERLKGVDSTLKIQPAKLEDSAVYLCASSLAWGQPQHFGDGTRLSIL.

This chain joins TRBV5-1 and TRBJ1-6, with D unresolved. CDR1 is SGHRS, CDR2 YFSETQ, per germline. The CDR3 is 15 amino acids. V was clipped by 4 bases and J by 7 bases, with 15 bases between them. The CDR3 sequence is CASSAGRAGNSPLHF. CDR3 coding DNA: TGCGCCAGCAGCGCGGGGAGGGCCGGCAATTCACCCCTCCACTTT. The full variable domain, its missing parts supplied by reference TRBV5-1 and TRBJ1-6, is KAGVTQTPRYLIKTRGQQVTLSCSPISGHRSVSWYQQTPGQGLQFLFEYFSETQRNKGNFPGRFSGRQFSNSRSEMNVSTLELGDSALYLCASSAGRAGNSPLHFGNGTRLTVT.

This clone was seen only once. The chain carries TRBV9 and TRBJ2-1, with D unclear. Germline CDR1 SGDLS, CDR2 YYNGEE. Trimming shortened V by 3 bases and J by 10 bases, and 11 bases separated the two germline ends. There are 12 residues in the CDR3. As DNA, the CDR3 is TGTGCCAGCAGCGCCCGGTCTATAGAGCAGTTCTTC. The encoded protein is CASSARSIEQFF.

This clone was observed a handful of times. V is TRBV18 and J is TRBJ1-2; D might be TRBD1 (6 bases). V lost 4 bases and J lost 4, with 10 bases in between. Germline-derived CDR1 and CDR2 are KGHSH and LQKENI. This CDR3 has 13 residues. CDR3: CASSLGDTYGYTF. In DNA form, the CDR3 reads TGTGCCAGCTCACTCGGGGACACCTATGGCTACACCTTC.

The chain employs TRBV7-9 and TRBJ2-3; D is uncertain. There are 14 residues in the CDR3. The V end was cut by 1 base, the J end by 2 bases, with 7 bases between. Germline-derived CDR1 and CDR2 are SEHNR and FQNEAQ (reference sequence). Here the CDR3 DNA reads TGTGCCAGCAGCTTAGACTTAATCACAGATACGCAGTATTTT. Amino acid sequence: CASSLDLITDTQYF.

The chain couples TRBV7-2 to TRBJ2-3; D possibly corresponds to TRBD2 (5 bases). The CDR3 consists of 18 residues. The V end was cut by 5 bases, the J end by 3 bases, with 24 bases between. Germline values: CDR1 SGHTA, CDR2 FQGNSA. The CDR3 region is CASSGSAPASWRTDTQYF. DNA for the CDR3: TGTGCCAGCAGCGGGAGTGCCCCGGCTAGTTGGCGAACAGATACGCAGTATTTT.

The rearrangement joins TRBV6-5 to TRBJ1-1; D is uncertain. In germline, CDR1 is MNHEY, CDR2 SVGAGI. This CDR3 has 14 residues. V lost 2 bases to trimming and J lost 1 base, with 8 bases between them. Here the CDR3 DNA reads TGTGCCAGCAGTTACCGACAACCGAACACTGAAGCTTTCTTT. It is translated as CASSYRQPNTEAFF.

The chain carries TRBV9 and TRBJ1-4; TRBD1 is a possible D gene (6 bases). V shed 4 bases and J shed 6 bases, with 13 bases lying between them. The CDR3 loop spans 14 amino acids. Germline V gene lookup returns CDR1 SGDLS and CDR2 YYNGEE. The CDR3 DNA reads TGTGCCAGCAGCAGACAGGTTGCAGATGAAAAACTGTTTTTT. Translated: CASSRQVADEKLFF. Looking up the rest from reference TRBV9 and TRBJ1-4 gives the full variable domain: DSGVTQTPKHLITATGQRVTLRCSPRSGDLSVYWYQQSLDQGLQFLIQYYNGEERAKGNILERFSAQQFPDLHSELNLSSLELGDSALYFCASSRQVADEKLFFGSGTQLSVL.

V usage is TRBV6-5 and J usage is TRBJ1-1; D gene uncertain. Germline V gene sequence: CDR1 MNHEY, CDR2 SVGAGI. Trimming left V 2 bases short and J 4 bases short, with 8 bases between. This CDR3 has 13 amino acids. CDR3 in DNA: TGTGCCAGCAGTTACGGATCTAGCACTGAAGCTTTCTTT. This sequence encodes CASSYGSSTEAFF.

This clone was seen just once. Here the CDR3 reads CASSLGGVNEKLFF. CDR3 DNA: TGTGCCAGCAGCCTCGGTGGAGTAAATGAAAAACTGTTTTTT. This sequence joins TRBV5-4 and TRBJ1-4; the D is unclear. Deletions cut 4 bases from V and 5 bases from J, with 12 bases between. The CDR3 covers 14 residues. Germline V gene sequence: CDR1 SGHNT, CDR2 YYREEE (reference sequence).

This rearrangement joins TRBV19 to TRBJ2-7, with 9 bases that match TRBD1. The CDR3 has 14 amino acids. After removal of 4 bases from V and 2 bases from J, the junction contained 3 bases not matched to a gene. CDR1 is LNHDA and CDR2 is SQIVND in the germline V gene (reference sequence). CDR3 bases: TGTGCCAGTAGTACTCGACAGGGGGCCTACGAGCAGTACTTC. Translation: CASSTRQGAYEQYF.

This clone was seen only a few times. The chain couples TRBV10-3 to TRBJ1-1; 8 positions match TRBD1. CDR3 length: 14 residues. Germline V CDR1 and CDR2: ENHRY, SYGVKD. V lost 10 bases to trimming and J lost 2 bases; unmatched junction nucleotides: 9. CDR3 bases: TGTGCCACCACAGGGGGGAACCTTAACACTGAAGCTTTCTTT. It yields the protein CATTGGNLNTEAFF.

The V call is TRBV7-9, the J call TRBJ1-1, with TRBD1 identical over 7 bases. The CDR3 runs 16 residues. Germline V lookup: CDR1 SEHNR, CDR2 FQNEAQ (reference sequence). Germline trimming cut 0 bases from V and 1 base from J; bases unmatched to any gene: 5. DNA of the CDR3: TGTGCCAGCAGCTTAGCTAGGGGGCTGGGGAACACTGAAGCTTTCTTT. The encoded protein is CASSLARGLGNTEAFF.

In its sample, this clone was seen a few times. The chain couples TRBV2 to TRBJ1-2; unclear D gene. Germline V gene sequence: CDR1 SNHLY, CDR2 FYNNEI. V was clipped by 8 bases and J by 8 bases, with 18 bases between them. This CDR3 has 13 residues. CDR3 region: CASQQRPTGGYTF. In DNA, the CDR3 is TGTGCCAGCCAACAACGACCTACGGGAGGCTACACCTTC.